Listed here are 10 T cell receptor beta chains from one sample, sequenced in a study of cytomegalovirus exposure and HLA in healthy donors. Researchers ran the PCR with 60 Vbeta and 13 Jbeta primers. TCRdb's table, derived via immunoSEQ multiplex PCR, lists solely in-frame clones and lacks some. The table includes 100,000 to 150,000 clones, around three quarters detected once. Sample: PBMCs. These TCRs come from a male donor in good health and CMV-seronegative.

The chain uses TRBV19 and TRBJ1-2; D may be TRBD1 (6 bases). This CDR3 region has 11 residues. In germline, CDR1 is LNHDA, CDR2 SQIVND (reference sequence). V shed 8 bases and J shed 3 bases, with 7 bases lying between them. The CDR3 protein is CASRTDYGYTF. CDR3 nucleotide sequence: TGTGCCAGTCGGACAGACTATGGCTACACCTTC.

V usage is TRBV19 and J usage is TRBJ2-3, with TRBD1 matching over 8 bases. CDR3 length equals 15 residues. CDR1 and CDR2 (germline): LNHDA, SQIVND (reference sequence). The junction had 6 bases not matched to a gene; V was cut back by 7 bases and J by 0 bases. The CDR3 is CASIPRTGSTDTQYF. The CDR3 DNA is TGTGCCAGTATTCCCAGGACAGGGAGCACAGATACGCAGTATTTT.

DNA for the CDR3: TGCGCCAGCAGACGCAGCGGGGCAGGAACCGGGGAGCTGTTTTTT. It is translated as CASRRSGAGTGELFF. V and J are TRBV5-1 and TRBJ2-2; 7 bases agree with TRBD2. V trimming: 5 bases; J trimming: 5 bases; junction bases outside the gene matches: 9. The germline gives CDR1 SGHRS, CDR2 YFSETQ. The CDR3 consists of 15 residues.

V usage is TRBV27 and J usage is TRBJ2-7; TRBD1 matches 10 bases. This CDR3 region has 19 residues. The junction had 17 bases not matched to a gene; V was cut back by 5 bases and J by 1 base. CDR1 is MNHEY, CDR2 SMNVEV, per germline (reference sequence). CDR3 nucleotide sequence: TGTGCCAGCAGTCATCAAACCGTCGCGCCGGGACAGGGGTCCTACGAGCAGTACTTC. This sequence encodes CASSHQTVAPGQGSYEQYF.

This clone was detected a few times. The chain carries TRBV5-8 and TRBJ2-1, with 10 positions matching TRBD2. After removal of 0 bases from V and 8 bases from J, the junction contained 5 bases not matched to a gene. The CDR3 consists of 15 residues. CDR1 and CDR2 from the germline V gene are SGHTS and YDEGEE. Here the CDR3 reads CASSLDLAGVYEQFF. The DNA of the CDR3 is TGTGCCAGCAGCTTGGATCTAGCGGGAGTTTATGAGCAGTTCTTC.

The chain has TRBV30 and TRBJ1-1; no reliable D call. The CDR3 runs to 11 residues. Trimming removed 7 bases at V and 4 bases at J, with 10 bases between. CDR1 and CDR2 from the germline V gene are GTSNPN and SVGIG (reference sequence). The CDR3 DNA reads TGTGCCTTAGGATCAGGCACTGAAGCTTTCTTT. Encoded protein: CALGSGTEAFF.

The V gene is TRBV7-8, the J gene TRBJ1-4; possibly TRBD1 for D (5 bases). V was clipped by 5 bases and J by 6 bases, with 10 bases between them. The CDR3 is 13 amino acids. Germline CDR1 reads SGHVS; CDR2 reads FQNEAQ. The CDR3 reads CASSRGFHEKLFF. CDR3 in DNA: TGTGCCAGCAGCAGGGGTTTTCATGAAAAACTGTTTTTT.

The chain joins TRBV10-3 to TRBJ2-7; 11 bases are shared with TRBD2. Germline CDR1 ENHRY, CDR2 SYGVKD. The trim removed 3 bases at V and 2 bases at J, leaving 0 bases unmatched. The CDR3 loop spans 14 amino acids. Here the CDR3 DNA reads TGTGCCATCAGTGAACTAGCGGGGGCCTACGAGCAGTACTTC. Protein product: CAISELAGAYEQYF.

This clone was counted once. This chain links TRBV6-4 with TRBJ2-3; 10 bases agree with TRBD2. CDR3 size: 15 residues. The J segment lost 5 bases and the V segment lost 3 bases, leaving 5 bases of the junction unmatched. Per germline, CDR1 MRHNA and CDR2 SNTAGT. This CDR3 is CASSELAGRQDTQYF. The CDR3 DNA follows: TGTGCCAGCAGTGAACTAGCGGGGCGGCAAGATACGCAGTATTTT.

The chain couples TRBV7-2 to TRBJ1-2, with D perhaps matching TRBD1 (5 bases). The length of the CDR3 is 14 residues. Trimming took off 1 base at V and 4 bases at J, with 10 bases between the two ends. The germline V gene has CDR1 SGHTA and CDR2 FQGNSA. CDR3 coding DNA: TGTGCCAGCAGCTTAGGCCCAGGGCCCTATGGCTACACCTTC. It translates to CASSLGPGPYGYTF.